This entry lists 8 T cell receptor beta chains sequenced from one sample in a study of blood T cell repertoires in COVID-19. The method was immunoSEQ multiplex PCR; TCRdb's version includes in-frame clones alone and lacks a portion of them. The table records 300,000 to 400,000 clones, around nine tenths of them present only once. The sequenced material came from peripheral blood. These receptors all stem from a woman aged 18-29 years who had recovered from COVID-19.

The rearrangement joins TRBV4-1 to TRBJ2-3, with TRBD1 matching over 12 bases. Losses at the gene ends were 5 bases for V and 8 bases for J; bases not matched to a gene: 5. CDR1 is MGHRA and CDR2 is YSYEKL in the germline V gene. The CDR3 loop spans 14 amino acids. This CDR3 is CASSAGQGAGTQYF. CDR3 coding DNA: TGCGCCAGCAGCGCGGGACAGGGGGCCGGTACGCAGTATTTT.

The chain links TRBV19 to TRBJ1-2, with TRBD1 identical over 11 bases. The CDR3 covers 15 residues. Germline assignment: CDR1 LNHDA and CDR2 SQIVND (reference sequence). V gave up 5 bases and J gave up 4 bases; unmatched junction bases: 6. This CDR3 is CASSGRDRGTYGYTF. The CDR3 DNA is TGTGCCAGTAGTGGACGGGACAGGGGGACCTATGGCTACACCTTC.

The J gene is TRBJ2-1, the V gene TRBV11-2; possible D gene TRBD2, 5 bases. The germline CDR1 and CDR2 sequences are SGHAT and FQNNGV. V lost 5 bases and J lost 9, with 14 bases in between. This CDR3 region has 13 residues. The CDR3 here is CASSPRAAIEQFF. The CDR3 bases are TGTGCCAGCAGCCCGAGGGCAGCGATTGAGCAGTTCTTC. The complete variable domain, with remaining parts taken from reference TRBV11-2 and TRBJ2-1, reads EAGVAQSPRYKIIEKRQSVAFWCNPISGHATLYWYQQILGQGPKLLIQFQNNGVVDDSQLPKDRFSAERLKGVDSTLKIQPAKLEDSAVYLCASSPRAAIEQFFGPGTRLTVL.

A single count supports this clone. The rearrangement joins TRBV5-1 to TRBJ1-2; 7 nucleotides agree with TRBD1. The CDR3 runs 15 residues. Germline assignment: CDR1 SGHRS and CDR2 YFSETQ. Trimming cost V 3 bases and J 4 bases; bases outside gene matches: 9. The CDR3: CASSSTGHYAYGYTF. In DNA form, the CDR3 reads TGCGCCAGCAGCTCGACAGGGCATTACGCCTATGGCTACACCTTC. The full variable domain, its missing parts supplied by reference TRBV5-1 and TRBJ1-2, is KAGVTQTPRYLIKTRGQQVTLSCSPISGHRSVSWYQQTPGQGLQFLFEYFSETQRNKGNFPGRFSGRQFSNSRSEMNVSTLELGDSALYLCASSSTGHYAYGYTFGSGTRLTVV.

This chain links TRBV15 with TRBJ2-3; 9 bases align to TRBD1. Germline assignment: CDR1 LNHNV and CDR2 YYDKDF (reference sequence). This CDR3 is 14 amino acids long. V shed 3 bases and J 6 bases; nucleotides not matched to a gene: 4. The CDR3 reads CATSRDRGLDTQYF. CDR3 sequence (DNA): TGTGCCACCAGCAGGGACAGGGGCCTCGATACGCAGTATTTT.

As for this clone: Different DNA sequences within this sample yield the same CDR3. The chain carries TRBV11-3 and TRBJ1-1; TRBD1 is a possible D gene (6 bases). V lost 4 bases to trimming and J lost 11 bases, with 11 bases between them. The CDR3 runs to 11 residues. The germline V gene has CDR1 SGHNT and CDR2 YENEEA. DNA of the CDR3: TGTGCCAGCAGCTCCAGGGGAGAGGCTTTCTTT. This gives the protein CASSSRGEAFF. The variable domain in full, completed from reference TRBV11-3 and TRBJ1-1, reads EAGVVQSPRYKIIEKKQPVAFWCNPISGHNTLYWYLQNLGQGPELLIRYENEEAVDDSQLPKDRFSAERLKGVDSTLKIQPAELGDSAVYLCASSSRGEAFFGQGTRLTVV.

The rearrangement links TRBV3-1 (or the pseudogene TRBV3-2) to TRBJ1-6; D is perhaps TRBD1 (6 bases). V gave up 2 bases and J gave up 0 bases, with 8 bases separating them. Germline V gene data show CDR1 as LGHDT and CDR2 as YNNKEL (reference sequence). The CDR3 runs 16 residues. The CDR3 sequence is CASSQQGSSYNSPLHF. Here the CDR3 DNA reads TGTGCCAGCAGCCAACAGGGGAGCTCCTATAATTCACCCCTCCACTTT.

V usage is TRBV21-1 and J usage is TRBJ2-7; no DNA check was done on the table's D call, TRBD1. TRBV21-1 has pseudogene status. The CDR3 has 15 residues. CDR3 bases: TGTGCCAGCAGCAAAGGAAGACAGGGGGCCTACGAGCAGTACGTC. It is translated as CASSKGRQGAYEQYV.